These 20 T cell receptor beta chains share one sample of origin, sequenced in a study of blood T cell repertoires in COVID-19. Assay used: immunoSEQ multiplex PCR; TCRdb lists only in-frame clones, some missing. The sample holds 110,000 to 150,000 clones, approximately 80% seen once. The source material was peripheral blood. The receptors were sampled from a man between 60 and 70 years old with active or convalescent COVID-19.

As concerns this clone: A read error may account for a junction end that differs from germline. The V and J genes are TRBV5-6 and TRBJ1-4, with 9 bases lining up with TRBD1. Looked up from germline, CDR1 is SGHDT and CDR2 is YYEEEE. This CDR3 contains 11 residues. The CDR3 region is CASSLGRDREF. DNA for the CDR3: TGTGCCAGCAGCTTGGGACGGGACAGGGAGTTC.

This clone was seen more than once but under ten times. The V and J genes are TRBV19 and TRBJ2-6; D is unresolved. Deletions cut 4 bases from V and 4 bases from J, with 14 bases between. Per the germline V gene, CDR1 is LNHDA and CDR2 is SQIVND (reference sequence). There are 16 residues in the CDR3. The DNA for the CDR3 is TGTGCCAGTAGTACGCTGACAAACAAAGGGGCCAACGTCCTGACTTTC. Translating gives CASSTLTNKGANVLTF.

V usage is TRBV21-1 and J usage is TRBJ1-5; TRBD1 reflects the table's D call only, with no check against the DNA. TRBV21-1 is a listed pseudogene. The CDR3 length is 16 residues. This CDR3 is CASSVQGGCSNQPQHF. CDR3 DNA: TGTGCCAGCAGCGTACAGGGGGGATGTAGCAATCAGCCCCAGCATTTT.

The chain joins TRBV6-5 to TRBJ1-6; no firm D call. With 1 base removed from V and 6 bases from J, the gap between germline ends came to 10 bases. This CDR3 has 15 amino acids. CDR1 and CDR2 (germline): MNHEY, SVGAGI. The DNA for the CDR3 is TGTGCCAGCAGTTACTTGGTGGGCCCTAATTCACCCCTCCACTTT. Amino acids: CASSYLVGPNSPLHF.

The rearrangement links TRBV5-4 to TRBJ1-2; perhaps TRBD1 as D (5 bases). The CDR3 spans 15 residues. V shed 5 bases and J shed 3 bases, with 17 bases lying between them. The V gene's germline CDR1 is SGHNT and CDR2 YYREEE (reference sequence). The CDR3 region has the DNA TGTGCCAGCAGTTTACGTCCAGGGATAGACTATGGCTACACCTTC. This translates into CASSLRPGIDYGYTF.

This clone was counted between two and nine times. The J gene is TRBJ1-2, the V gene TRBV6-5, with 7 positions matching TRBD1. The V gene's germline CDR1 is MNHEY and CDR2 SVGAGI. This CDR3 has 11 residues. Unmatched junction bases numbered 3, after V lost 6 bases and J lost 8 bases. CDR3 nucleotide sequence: TGTGCCAGCAGGACAGGGAGCGGCTACACCTTC. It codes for CASRTGSGYTF.

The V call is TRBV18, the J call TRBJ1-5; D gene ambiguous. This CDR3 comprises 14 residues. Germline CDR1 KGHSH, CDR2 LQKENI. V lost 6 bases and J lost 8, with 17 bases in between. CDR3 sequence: CASSNRGGLEPQHF. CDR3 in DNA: TGTGCCAGCTCGAACCGGGGAGGCTTAGAGCCCCAGCATTTT. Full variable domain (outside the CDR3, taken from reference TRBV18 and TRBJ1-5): NAGVMQNPRHLVRRRGQEARLRCSPMKGHSHVYWYRQLPEEGLKFMVYLQKENIIDESGMPKERFSAEFPKEGPSILRIQQVVRGDSAAYFCASSNRGGLEPQHFGDGTRLSIL.

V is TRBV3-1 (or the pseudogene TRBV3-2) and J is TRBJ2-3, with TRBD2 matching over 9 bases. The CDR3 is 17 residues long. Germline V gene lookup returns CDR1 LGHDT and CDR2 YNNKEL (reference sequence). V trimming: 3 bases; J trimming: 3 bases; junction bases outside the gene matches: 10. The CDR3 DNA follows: TGTGCCAGCAGCCAGAAAGGCGGGGGGGCCGGAACAGATACGCAGTATTTT. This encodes CASSQKGGGAGTDTQYF.

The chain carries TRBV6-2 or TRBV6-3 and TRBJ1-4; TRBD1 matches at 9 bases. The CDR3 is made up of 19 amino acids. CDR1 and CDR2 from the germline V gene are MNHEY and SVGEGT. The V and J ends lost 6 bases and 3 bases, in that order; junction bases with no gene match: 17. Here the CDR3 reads CASSQPPGQGFDANEKLFF. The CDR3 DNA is TGTGCCAGCAGCCAACCCCCGGGACAGGGATTCGACGCTAATGAAAAACTGTTTTTT.

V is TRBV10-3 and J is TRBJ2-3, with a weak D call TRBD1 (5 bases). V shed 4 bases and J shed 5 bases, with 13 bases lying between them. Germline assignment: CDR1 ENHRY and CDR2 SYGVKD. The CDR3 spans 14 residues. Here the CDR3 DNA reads TGTGCCATCAGTGGAAGGGGCAGGGAAGATACGCAGTATTTT. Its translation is CAISGRGREDTQYF.

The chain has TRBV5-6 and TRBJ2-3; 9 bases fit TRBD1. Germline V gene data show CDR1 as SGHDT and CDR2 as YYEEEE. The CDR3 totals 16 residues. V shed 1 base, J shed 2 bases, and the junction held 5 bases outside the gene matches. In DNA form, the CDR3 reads TGTGCCAGCAGCTTGAGGACAGGGGCTTTCACAGATACGCAGTATTTT. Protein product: CASSLRTGAFTDTQYF.

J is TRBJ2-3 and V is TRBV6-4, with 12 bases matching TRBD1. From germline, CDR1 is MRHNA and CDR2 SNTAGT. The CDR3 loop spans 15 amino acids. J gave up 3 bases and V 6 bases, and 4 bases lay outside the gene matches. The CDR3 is CASSGTGGSTDTQYF. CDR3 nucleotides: TGTGCCAGCAGCGGGACAGGGGGCAGTACAGATACGCAGTATTTT.

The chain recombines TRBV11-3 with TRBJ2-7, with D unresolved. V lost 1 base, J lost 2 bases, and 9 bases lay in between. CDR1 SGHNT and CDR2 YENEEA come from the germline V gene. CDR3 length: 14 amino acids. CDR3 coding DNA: TGTGCCAGCAGCTTAGCTGGCCTGGCCTACGAGCAGTACTTC. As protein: CASSLAGLAYEQYF.

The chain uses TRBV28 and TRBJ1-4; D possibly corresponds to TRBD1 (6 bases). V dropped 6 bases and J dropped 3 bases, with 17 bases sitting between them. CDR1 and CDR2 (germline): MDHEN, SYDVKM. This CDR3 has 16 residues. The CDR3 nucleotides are TGTGCCAGCAGCACCCTACAGGGAAAGGCTAATGAAAAACTGTTTTTT. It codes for CASSTLQGKANEKLFF.

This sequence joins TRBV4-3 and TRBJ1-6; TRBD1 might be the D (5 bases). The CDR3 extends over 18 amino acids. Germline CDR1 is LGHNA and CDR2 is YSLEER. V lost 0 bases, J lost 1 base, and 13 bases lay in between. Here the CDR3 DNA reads TGCGCCAGCAGCCAAGAAGGGGCGTTTAAGTCCTATAATTCACCCCTCCACTTT. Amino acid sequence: CASSQEGAFKSYNSPLHF.

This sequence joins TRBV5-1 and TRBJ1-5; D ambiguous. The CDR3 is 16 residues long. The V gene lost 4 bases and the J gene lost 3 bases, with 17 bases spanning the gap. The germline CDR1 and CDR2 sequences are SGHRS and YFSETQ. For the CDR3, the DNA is TGCGCCAGCAGCCCGGGGTGGGCAGGCGCCAATCAGCCCCAGCATTTT. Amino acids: CASSPGWAGANQPQHF. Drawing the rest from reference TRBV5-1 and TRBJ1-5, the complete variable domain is KAGVTQTPRYLIKTRGQQVTLSCSPISGHRSVSWYQQTPGQGLQFLFEYFSETQRNKGNFPGRFSGRQFSNSRSEMNVSTLELGDSALYLCASSPGWAGANQPQHFGDGTRLSIL.

CDR3: CASSFITRNSPLHF. CDR3 in DNA: TGTGCCAGCAGCTTTATAACGAGGAATTCACCCCTCCACTTT. The V and J genes are TRBV11-3 and TRBJ1-6; D not resolved. V lost 3 bases and J lost 7, with 10 bases in between. The CDR3 consists of 14 residues. CDR1 is SGHNT and CDR2 is YENEEA in the germline V gene.

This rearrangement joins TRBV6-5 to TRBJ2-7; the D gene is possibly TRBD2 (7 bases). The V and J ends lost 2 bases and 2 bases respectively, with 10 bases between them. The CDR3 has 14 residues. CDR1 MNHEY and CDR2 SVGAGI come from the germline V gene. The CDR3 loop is CASSYGGGPYEQYF. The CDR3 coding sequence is TGTGCCAGCAGTTACGGGGGGGGCCCCTACGAGCAGTACTTC.

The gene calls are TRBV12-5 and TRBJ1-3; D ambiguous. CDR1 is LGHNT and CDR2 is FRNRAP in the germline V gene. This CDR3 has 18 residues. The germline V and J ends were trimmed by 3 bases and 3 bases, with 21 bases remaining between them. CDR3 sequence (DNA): TGTGCTAGTGGTTTATTTTCCCCCTCCGGGAGATTTGGAAACACCATATATTTT. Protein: CASGLFSPSGRFGNTIYF. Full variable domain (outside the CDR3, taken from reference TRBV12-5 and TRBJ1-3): DARVTQTPRHKVTEMGQEVTMRCQPILGHNTVFWYRQTMMQGLELLAYFRNRAPLDDSGMPKDRFSAEMPDATLATLKIQPSEPRDSAVYFCASGLFSPSGRFGNTIYFGEGSWLTVV.

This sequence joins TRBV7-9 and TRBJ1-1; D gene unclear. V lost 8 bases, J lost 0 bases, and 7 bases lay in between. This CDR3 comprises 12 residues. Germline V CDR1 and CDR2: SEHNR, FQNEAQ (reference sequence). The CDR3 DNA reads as TGTGCCAGCGCAGGAATGAACACTGAAGCTTTCTTT. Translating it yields CASAGMNTEAFF.